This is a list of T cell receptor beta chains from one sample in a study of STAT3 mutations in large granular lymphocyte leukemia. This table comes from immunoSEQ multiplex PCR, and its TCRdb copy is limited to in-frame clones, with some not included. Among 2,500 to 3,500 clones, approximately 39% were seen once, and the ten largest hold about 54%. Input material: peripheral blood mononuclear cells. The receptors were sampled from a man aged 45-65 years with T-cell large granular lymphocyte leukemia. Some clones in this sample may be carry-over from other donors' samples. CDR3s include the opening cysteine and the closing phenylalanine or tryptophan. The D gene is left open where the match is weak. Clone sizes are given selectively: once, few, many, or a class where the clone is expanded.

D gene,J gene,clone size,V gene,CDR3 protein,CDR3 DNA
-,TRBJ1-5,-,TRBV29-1,CSIADSDQPQHF,TGCAGCATAGCAGACAGCGATCAGCCCCAGCATTTT
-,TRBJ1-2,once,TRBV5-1,CASSLEGQTYGYTF,TGCGCCAGCAGCTTGGAAGGACAGACCTATGGCTACACCTTC
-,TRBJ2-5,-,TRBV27,CASSRVGGVETQYF,TGTGCCAGCTCACGGGTAGGCGGCGTTGAGACCCAGTACTTC
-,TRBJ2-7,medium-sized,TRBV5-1,CASRTGTLTSYEQYF,TGCGCCAGCAGAACCGGGACGTTAACCTCCTACGAGCAGTACTTC
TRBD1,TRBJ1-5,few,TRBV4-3,CASSQEPHAGTGRQPQHF,TGCGCCAGCAGCCAAGAGCCTCACGCGGGGACAGGCCGCCAGCCCCAGCATTTT
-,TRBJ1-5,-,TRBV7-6,CASSSDSNQPQHF,TGTGCCAGCAGCTCGGACAGCAATCAGCCCCAGCATTTT
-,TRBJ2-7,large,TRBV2,CARQGGGNYEQYF,TGTGCCCGCCAAGGAGGGGGCAACTACGAGCAGTACTTC
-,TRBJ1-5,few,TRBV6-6,CASSTWGAQPQHF,TGTGCCAGCAGTACCTGGGGGGCCCAGCCCCAGCATTTT
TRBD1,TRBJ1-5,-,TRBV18,CASSRTGQGIQPQHF,TGTGCCAGCTCACGTACGGGACAGGGGATTCAGCCCCAGCATTTT
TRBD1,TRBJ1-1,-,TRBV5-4,CASSRYGTGGKNTEAFF,TGTGCCAGCAGTCGTTATGGGACAGGTGGGAAGAACACTGAAGCTTTCTTT
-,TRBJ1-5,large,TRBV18,CASGWRGGQPQHF,TGTGCCAGCGGATGGAGGGGTGGCCAGCCCCAGCATTTT